A single sample is the source of the 20 T cell receptor beta chains below, sequenced in a study of T cell changes during pregnancy in multiple sclerosis. Repertoires were generated with immunoSEQ multiplex PCR, while TCRdb's copy carries only in-frame clones and drops some. The repertoire has around 45,000 clones, 75% to 90% of them found once; the top ten carry 8.3%. Material: CD8+ T cells from peripheral blood mononuclear cells, obtained in the second trimester of pregnancy. The receptors derive from a female donor with multiple sclerosis, enrolled in a pregnancy study.

This sequence joins TRBV9 and TRBJ1-2; 8 nucleotides match TRBD1. Germline lookup yields CDR1 SGDLS and CDR2 YYNGEE. This CDR3 has 12 residues. V trimming: 3 bases; J trimming: 5 bases; junction bases outside the gene matches: 0. DNA of the CDR3: TGTGCCAGCAGCGGGACAGGGTATGGCTACACCTTC. Residues: CASSGTGYGYTF.

The J gene is TRBJ1-5, the V gene TRBV19; D gene uncertain. Germline V gene lookup returns CDR1 LNHDA and CDR2 SQIVND (reference sequence). This CDR3 has 15 residues. Trimming cost V 7 bases and J 0 bases, with 13 bases left between them. CDR3 loop: CASNIYRDSNQPQHF. The CDR3 DNA sequence: TGTGCCAGTAACATCTACAGAGATAGCAATCAGCCCCAGCATTTT.

This clone has more than one count but fewer than ten. The V gene is TRBV19, the J gene TRBJ2-1; perhaps TRBD1 as D (6 bases). The length of the CDR3 is 14 residues. CDR1 is LNHDA and CDR2 is SQIVND in the germline V gene (reference sequence). V was trimmed by 10 bases and J by 0 bases, leaving 13 bases between them. This CDR3 is CATMDSSSYNEQFF. The CDR3 bases are TGTGCCACTATGGACAGTAGCTCCTACAATGAGCAGTTCTTC.

This clone appeared once. The chain has TRBV27 and TRBJ2-1, with 7 bases aligning to TRBD2. Per germline, CDR1 MNHEY and CDR2 SMNVEV (reference sequence). J gave up 3 bases and V 4 bases, and 3 bases lay outside the gene matches. CDR3 length: 14 amino acids. The CDR3 reads CASSWGGDYNEQFF. The CDR3 nucleotides read TGTGCCAGCAGTTGGGGAGGGGACTACAATGAGCAGTTCTTC.

The chain couples TRBV7-2 to TRBJ1-3; D is undetermined. The CDR3 is 16 amino acids. Germline lookup yields CDR1 SGHTA and CDR2 FQGNSA. V lost 5 bases and J 2 bases, leaving 16 bases between the germline ends. The CDR3 DNA is TGTGCCAGCAGCCTAACGCGGGTAACCCCTGGAAACACCATATATTTT. The encoded protein is CASSLTRVTPGNTIYF.

This clone has just a few counts. V and J are TRBV19 and TRBJ1-5; TRBD1 matches 8 bases. This CDR3 has 15 amino acids. Per germline, CDR1 LNHDA and CDR2 SQIVND (reference sequence). Germline trimming cut 3 bases from V and 4 bases from J; bases unmatched to any gene: 5. The CDR3 DNA reads TGTGCCAGTAGTATCCTACAGGGGGGAAATCAGCCCCAGCATTTT. It specifies CASSILQGGNQPQHF.

DNA for the CDR3: TGTGCCAGCAGCTTAGACAACAATGAGCAGTTCTTC. Its translation: CASSLDNNEQFF. The V and J genes are TRBV11-2 and TRBJ2-1, with no clear D. The CDR3 totals 12 residues. Trimming removed 0 bases at V and 5 bases at J, with 2 bases between. Germline V gives CDR1 SGHAT, CDR2 FQNNGV.

The rearrangement links TRBV19 to TRBJ2-7; D not certain. The CDR3 length is 14 residues. Trimming removed 7 bases from V and 2 bases from J, with 15 bases in between. Germline V gene lookup returns CDR1 LNHDA and CDR2 SQIVND (reference sequence). CDR3 protein: CASTDRDGAYEQYF. The CDR3 DNA reads TGTGCCAGTACCGATCGTGACGGAGCCTACGAGCAGTACTTC.

The chain links TRBV10-3 to TRBJ2-1; possibly TRBD2 for D (5 bases). CDR3 size: 13 residues. V lost 3 bases and J 4 bases, leaving 7 bases between the germline ends. Germline CDR1 and CDR2: ENHRY and SYGVKD. The CDR3 DNA reads TGTGCCATCAGTGATACGGGGTACAATGAGCAGTTCTTC. Protein: CAISDTGYNEQFF.

This clone was seen once. The chain carries TRBV19 and TRBJ2-1, with TRBD2 as a possible D gene (5 bases). Trimming removed 9 bases from V and 8 bases from J, with 11 bases in between. Looked up from germline, CDR1 is LNHDA and CDR2 is SQIVND (reference sequence). The CDR3 loop spans 11 amino acids. The CDR3 is CASTTGDEQFF. CDR3 DNA: TGTGCCAGCACTACCGGGGATGAGCAGTTCTTC.

The chain couples TRBV4-1 to TRBJ2-7; TRBD2 agrees at 9 bases. The junction had 7 bases not matched to a gene; V was cut back by 5 bases and J by 5 bases. The CDR3 extends over 14 amino acids. The germline gives CDR1 MGHRA, CDR2 YSYEKL. The CDR3 DNA follows: TGCGCCAGCAGCTTTAGCGGGAGAAAGGACGAGCAGTACTTC. As protein: CASSFSGRKDEQYF.

In DNA, the CDR3 is TGTGCCAGCAGTCCCGGGACAGGGACGACCGGGGAGCTGTTTTTT. Amino acid sequence: CASSPGTGTTGELFF. This chain connects TRBV6-6 to TRBJ2-2; TRBD1 matches at 9 bases. The V and J ends lost 5 bases and 5 bases, in that order; junction bases with no gene match: 6. This CDR3 has 15 amino acids. CDR1 and CDR2 from the germline V gene are MNHNY and SVGAGI (reference sequence).

This chain links TRBV7-9 with TRBJ2-1; the D gene is possibly TRBD2 (6 bases). Deletions cut 10 bases from V and 5 bases from J, with 15 bases between. The germline CDR1 and CDR2 sequences are SEHNR and FQNEAQ (reference sequence). The CDR3 runs to 13 residues. The CDR3: CAIRDFDHNEQFF. CDR3 coding DNA: TGTGCCATCCGGGACTTCGATCACAATGAGCAGTTCTTC. Combining the CDR3 with reference TRBV7-9 and TRBJ2-1 gives the whole variable domain DTGVSQNPRHKITKRGQNVTFRCDPISEHNRLYWYRQTLGQGPEFLTYFQNEAQLEKSRLLSDRFSAERPKGSFSTLEIQRTEQGDSAMYLCAIRDFDHNEQFFGPGTRLTVL.

This rearrangement joins TRBV2 to TRBJ1-5; 10 bases map to TRBD1. This CDR3 contains 16 residues. The V and J ends lost 6 bases and 1 base, in that order; junction bases with no gene match: 6. Germline CDR1 and CDR2: SNHLY and FYNNEI. The CDR3 loop reads CASRGGTGVSNQPQHF. In DNA form, the CDR3 reads TGTGCCAGCAGGGGAGGGACAGGGGTAAGCAATCAGCCCCAGCATTTT.

The chain employs TRBV2 and TRBJ1-6; D remains unclear. This CDR3 is built from 15 residues. Trimming cost V 0 bases and J 7 bases, with 10 bases left between them. Germline V gene lookup returns CDR1 SNHLY and CDR2 FYNNEI. CDR3 DNA: TGTGCCAGCAGTGAAGCGTCGGTCACCAATTCACCCCTCCACTTT. Its protein is CASSEASVTNSPLHF.

V and J are TRBV2 and TRBJ2-1; TRBD2 might be the D (6 bases). The CDR3 extends over 15 amino acids. Per the germline V gene, CDR1 is SNHLY and CDR2 is FYNNEI. V shed 7 bases and J shed 4 bases, with 17 bases lying between them. The CDR3 sequence is CASIPRGNRYNEQFF. CDR3 sequence (DNA): TGTGCCAGCATCCCGCGGGGAAACAGATACAATGAGCAGTTCTTC.

The chain combines TRBV29-1 with TRBJ1-1; D is unclear. V was pared by 0 bases and J by 8 bases, with 7 bases between. Germline CDR1 reads SQVTM; CDR2 reads ANQGSEA. The CDR3 sequence is 11 residues long. The CDR3 DNA sequence: TGCAGCGTTGAAGATGTGACAGAAGCTTTCTTT. Translating it yields CSVEDVTEAFF.

The count of this clone is one. A junction end diverges from the germline sequence, so it may reflect a read error. The chain has TRBV7-7 and TRBJ2-1, with D tentatively TRBD2 (6 bases). This CDR3 contains 15 residues. Looked up from germline, CDR1 is SSHAT and CDR2 is FNYEAQ (reference sequence). CDR3 nucleotide sequence: TGTGCTAGCAGCTTAGGAGGGAGCCCCTACAATGAGCAGTTCTTC. Translation: CASSLGGSPYNEQFF.

This rearrangement joins TRBV9 to TRBJ2-1; 15 bases map to TRBD2. There are 18 residues in the CDR3. J was trimmed by 8 bases and V by 4 bases; bases with no gene match: 13. The germline V gene encodes CDR1 SGDLS and CDR2 YYNGEE. The CDR3 sequence: CASSIGRTSGGAVDEQFF. The DNA for the CDR3 is TGTGCCAGCAGCATAGGACGGACTAGCGGGGGGGCAGTGGATGAGCAGTTCTTC.

The rearrangement joins TRBV2 to TRBJ1-2, with 7 bases identical to TRBD1. The V segment lost 3 bases and the J segment 2 bases; nucleotides outside the gene matches: 12. The CDR3 has 17 residues. The germline V gene has CDR1 SNHLY and CDR2 FYNNEI. In DNA, the CDR3 is TGTGCCAGCAGTGAGTCGGGACAGTGGATCGGGAACTATGGCTACACCTTC. As protein: CASSESGQWIGNYGYTF.